Presented here are 24 T cell receptor beta chains from one specimen sequenced in a study of T cells expressing NK-cell markers. TCRdb re-called the 5' RACE reads and gives one entry per CDR3 protein, without DNA. This sample's table reports about 440,000 distinct CDR3 sequences. Sequenced: blood T cells: a sorted CD56 or NKG2C T cell subset, CD4+ or CD8+ T cells, or bulk PBMC T cells (not recorded which). The receptor source for this set is a woman between 18 and 75 years old in good health.

The rearrangement uses TRBV6-1 and TRBJ2-7; the D gene TCRdb calls, TRBD1, cannot be checked with no DNA. The CDR3 length is 14 residues. From germline, CDR1 is MNHNS and CDR2 SASEGT. The CDR3 loop is CASSPGIIRQGQYF.

The genes are TRBV20-1 and TRBJ2-7; with no DNA, the TCRdb D assignment of TRBD2 cannot be verified. Germline assignment: CDR1 DFQATT and CDR2 SNEGSKA (reference sequence). CDR3 length: 13 residues. The CDR3 sequence is CSALPGLATEQYF.

The chain joins TRBV7-9 to TRBJ2-7. CDR3 length: 11 amino acids. The germline CDR1 and CDR2 sequences are SEHNR and FQNEAQ (reference sequence). The CDR3 is CASSEYYEQYF. The full variable domain, its missing parts supplied by reference TRBV7-9 and TRBJ2-7, is DTGVSQNPRHKITKRGQNVTFRCDPISEHNRLYWYRQTLGQGPEFLTYFQNEAQLEKSRLLSDRFSAERPKGSFSTLEIQRTEQGDSAMYLCASSEYYEQYFGPGTRLTVT.

This chain joins TRBV4-3 and TRBJ2-4; as DNA is missing, the TRBD1 call by TCRdb cannot be tested. Germline V CDR1 and CDR2: LGHNA, YSLEER. This CDR3 has 17 amino acids. The CDR3 protein is CASSQGSGQGAGNIQYF.

This rearrangement joins TRBV20-1 to TRBJ2-1; TCRdb's assignment of TRBD2 cannot be checked, as there is no DNA. The CDR3 consists of 12 residues. The germline gives CDR1 DFQATT, CDR2 SNEGSKA (reference sequence). Here the CDR3 reads CSAPVGGNEQFF.

V is TRBV29-1 and J is TRBJ2-2; no DNA is available, so the TRBD1 call from TCRdb remains unchecked. Germline CDR1 and CDR2: SQVTM and ANQGSEA. The CDR3 is 13 residues long. CDR3 loop: CSAGGGGSGELFF.

CDR3 residues: CSARGLAGGSSTGELFF. The chain combines TRBV20-1 with TRBJ2-2; the TCRdb call, TRBD2, lacks DNA for checking. The germline V gene has CDR1 DFQATT and CDR2 SNEGSKA (reference sequence). CDR3 length: 17 amino acids.

The CDR3: CASSVAGWETQYF. This chain uses TRBV2 with TRBJ2-5. The CDR3 covers 13 residues. The germline CDR1 and CDR2 sequences are SNHLY and FYNNEI.

V is TRBV7-2 and J is TRBJ2-5. Germline V gene sequence: CDR1 SGHTA, CDR2 FQGNSA. The CDR3 length is 14 residues. The CDR3 protein is CASSLVFLEETQYF.

The chain combines TRBV29-1 with TRBJ2-1; TCRdb names TRBD1, which stays unverified in the absence of DNA. This CDR3 comprises 12 residues. Looked up from germline, CDR1 is SQVTM and CDR2 is ANQGSEA. The CDR3 is CSVRVVSAEQFF.

The chain carries TRBV20-1 and TRBJ2-7; TCRdb reports TRBD2, a call that lacks DNA to check it against. CDR3 size: 15 residues. Germline V gene lookup returns CDR1 DFQATT and CDR2 SNEGSKA (reference sequence). CDR3 loop: CSASGTSGIRSEQYF.

The chain joins TRBV19 to TRBJ1-3. The germline gives CDR1 LNHDA, CDR2 SQIVND (reference sequence). CDR3 length equals 15 residues. CDR3 region: CASSISLHSGNTIYF.

The gene calls are TRBV18 and TRBJ2-3; the TCRdb call, TRBD1, lacks DNA for checking. Germline V gene lookup returns CDR1 KGHSH and CDR2 LQKENI. The CDR3 has 15 residues. CDR3 region: CASSAGTGITDTQYF. Supplemented by reference TRBV18 and TRBJ2-3, the full variable domain reads NAGVMQNPRHLVRRRGQEARLRCSPMKGHSHVYWYRQLPEEGLKFMVYLQKENIIDESGMPKERFSAEFPKEGPSILRIQQVVRGDSAAYFCASSAGTGITDTQYFGPGTRLTVL.

The chain uses TRBV6-2 or TRBV6-3 and TRBJ2-7; TCRdb gives TRBD2 as the D gene, but with no DNA this cannot be confirmed. Germline assignment: CDR1 MNHEY and CDR2 SVGEGT. The CDR3 is made up of 15 amino acids. The CDR3 spells CASNLAGGPSYEQYF.

This sequence joins TRBV7-2 and TRBJ2-7; TCRdb returns TRBD1, unconfirmable since there is no DNA. This CDR3 contains 15 residues. The V gene's germline CDR1 is SGHTA and CDR2 FQGNSA. The CDR3 sequence is CASSPQGIPAREQYF. The full variable domain, rest sourced from reference TRBV7-2 and TRBJ2-7, is GAGVSQSPSNKVTEKGKDVELRCDPISGHTALYWYRQSLGQGLEFLIYFQGNSAPDKSGLPSDRFSAERTGGSVSTLTIQRTQQEDSAVYLCASSPQGIPAREQYFGPGTRLTVT.

This chain uses TRBV7-9 with TRBJ2-2; TCRdb names TRBD2, which stays unverified in the absence of DNA. This CDR3 contains 17 residues. Germline V gives CDR1 SEHNR, CDR2 FQNEAQ (reference sequence). The CDR3 is CASSYDGLAGNTGELFF.

This chain connects TRBV12-3 or TRBV12-4 to TRBJ2-5; checking the TCRdb D call of TRBD1 is not possible without DNA. The CDR3 extends over 14 amino acids. The CDR3 here is CASSQGWGQETQYF.

The V call is TRBV5-6, the J call TRBJ2-2. The CDR3 sequence is 15 residues long. CDR1 and CDR2 from the germline V gene are SGHDT and YYEEEE. This chain's CDR3 is CASSENLPNTGELFF.

V gene TRBV4-3 combines with J gene TRBJ1-4. This CDR3 has 13 residues. Germline assignment: CDR1 LGHNA and CDR2 YSLEER. The CDR3 region is CASSLSADEKLFF.

The chain couples TRBV6-5 to TRBJ2-1; with no DNA, the TCRdb D assignment of TRBD1 cannot be verified. Germline CDR1 reads MNHEY; CDR2 reads SVGAGI. This CDR3 contains 15 residues. CDR3 in amino acids: CASSYGLSSYNEQFF.

The rearrangement joins TRBV7-2 to TRBJ1-5. CDR1 and CDR2 from the germline V gene are SGHTA and FQGNSA. This CDR3 is 13 amino acids long. The CDR3 loop reads CASSLEGSGPQHF.

V usage is TRBV7-3 and J usage is TRBJ2-3; the D call from TCRdb, TRBD2, cannot be confirmed without DNA. The CDR3 consists of 18 residues. Germline V lookup: CDR1 SGHTA, CDR2 FQGTGA. CDR3 amino acids: CASSLNPRLAASTDTQYF.

This CDR3 is CASSLAGATYNEQFF. The chain uses TRBV7-8 and TRBJ2-1; TCRdb gives TRBD1 as the D gene, but with no DNA this cannot be confirmed. Germline V gene lookup returns CDR1 SGHVS and CDR2 FQNEAQ. The CDR3 extends over 15 amino acids. Full variable domain (remainder filled in from reference TRBV7-8 and TRBJ2-1): GAGVSQSPRYKVAKRGQDVALRCDPISGHVSLFWYQQALGQGPEFLTYFQNEAQLDKSGLPSDRFFAERPEGSVSTLKIQRTQQEDSAVYLCASSLAGATYNEQFFGPGTRLTVL.

V and J are TRBV5-1 and TRBJ1-3; TCRdb names TRBD1, which stays unverified in the absence of DNA. The CDR3 consists of 15 residues. Germline V lookup: CDR1 SGHRS, CDR2 YFSETQ. The CDR3: CASSPGTLISNTIYF.